The present T cell receptor beta chain was sequenced within a study of spatial heterogeneity in lung cancer. By share, this clonotype counts as medium-sized. This CDR3 is built from 15 residues. Germline CDR1 SGHAT, CDR2 FQNNGV. V was cut by 5 bases and J by 2 bases, with 12 bases left in between. Time point described: sample taken at primary tumor resection. MiXCR, applied by TCRdb to the 5' RACE reads, yields one record per CDR3 protein. The repertoire has under 2,000 distinct CDR3 sequences, roughly 13% of them found once; the top ten carry roughly 13%. The material was normal lung tissue next to the tumor, obtained at surgery. V gene TRBV11-2 combines with J gene TRBJ2-2, with D possibly being TRBD2 (5 bases). This TCR derives from a female donor with early-stage non-small cell lung cancer. This chain's CDR3 is CASSPRVVNTGELFF. The CDR3 DNA reads TGTGCCAGCAGCCCGAGGGTAGTCAACACCGGGGAGCTGTTTTTT.